Each of the 22 T cell receptor beta chains below was sequenced from the same sample in a study of technical replicates of blood from a handful of donors. Repertoires were generated with immunoSEQ multiplex PCR, while TCRdb's copy carries only in-frame clones and drops some. Of approximately 70,000 clones in the sample, approximately 94% were seen once. The sequencing input was T cells isolated from PBMCs. These receptors originate from a human donor in good health.

The CDR3 DNA sequence: TGTGCCAGCAGCCCAGGGACTAGCCAAGAGACCCAGTACTTC. It yields the protein CASSPGTSQETQYF. V gene TRBV11-3 combines with J gene TRBJ2-5, with 8 bases identical to TRBD2. Germline CDR1 is SGHNT and CDR2 is YENEEA. CDR3 length equals 14 residues. V dropped 5 bases and J dropped 1; count of bases not matched to a gene: 3.

The count of this clone is one. The chain recombines TRBV28 with TRBJ2-7; D might be TRBD1 (6 bases). Trimming removed 6 bases from V and 4 bases from J, with 16 bases in between. The CDR3 loop spans 14 amino acids. The germline gives CDR1 MDHEN, CDR2 SYDVKM. The CDR3 is CASSHLERGYEQYF. Here the CDR3 DNA reads TGTGCCAGCAGCCATCTAGAGAGGGGGTACGAGCAGTACTTC.

The chain joins TRBV5-5 to TRBJ2-1, with D uncertain. V lost 1 base to trimming and J lost 8 bases, with 10 bases between them. The germline CDR1 and CDR2 sequences are SGHKS and YYEKEE (reference sequence). The CDR3 runs to 13 residues. The CDR3 sequence: CASSLNGFHEQFF. The CDR3 DNA sequence: TGTGCCAGCAGCTTGAATGGCTTCCATGAGCAGTTCTTC.

The chain combines TRBV7-8 with TRBJ1-2; D gene ambiguous. With 4 bases removed from V and 2 bases from J, the gap between germline ends came to 8 bases. The CDR3 loop spans 13 amino acids. The V gene's germline CDR1 is SGHVS and CDR2 FQNEAQ. The CDR3 spells CASSSSENYGYTF. As DNA, the CDR3 is TGTGCCAGCAGCTCCAGTGAAAACTATGGCTACACCTTC.

This chain connects TRBV11-2 to TRBJ1-2; D uncertain. Germline V lookup: CDR1 SGHAT, CDR2 FQNNGV. The CDR3 has 14 amino acids. The V gene lost 5 bases and the J gene lost 7 bases, with 17 bases spanning the gap. The CDR3 protein is CASSPNPGARGYTF. The DNA of the CDR3 is TGTGCCAGCAGCCCCAACCCGGGTGCGCGTGGCTACACCTTC.

The genes are TRBV14 and TRBJ2-3; the match to TRBD1 covers 7 bases. J gave up 2 bases and V 3 bases, and 11 bases lay outside the gene matches. This CDR3 spans 17 amino acids. In germline, CDR1 is SGHDN, CDR2 FVKESK. The CDR3 coding sequence is TGTGCCAGCAGCCACGATATCCGGGACAGCCTCACAGATACGCAGTATTTT. Its translation is CASSHDIRDSLTDTQYF.

The chain links TRBV5-4 to TRBJ1-2; 10 bases align to TRBD1. The CDR3 is made up of 15 amino acids. The germline V gene has CDR1 SGHNT and CDR2 YYREEE (reference sequence). The V gene end was trimmed by 1 base and the J gene end by 7 bases; junction bases not matched to a gene: 7. CDR3 DNA: TGTGCCAGCAGCTTGATCCGGGACAGGGGCTTTGGCTACACCTTC. This gives the protein CASSLIRDRGFGYTF.

V and J are TRBV19 and TRBJ2-1, with D maybe TRBD2 (6 bases). Germline V gene sequence: CDR1 LNHDA, CDR2 SQIVND (reference sequence). CDR3 size: 11 residues. V lost 7 bases to trimming and J lost 7 bases, with 8 bases between them. DNA of the CDR3: TGTGCCAGTATCCGGGGGAATGAGCAGTTCTTC. It yields the protein CASIRGNEQFF.

V is TRBV18 and J is TRBJ2-7; 9 bases fit TRBD1. The CDR3 covers 15 residues. V dropped 3 bases and J dropped 0; count of bases not matched to a gene: 3. CDR1 and CDR2 (germline): KGHSH, LQKENI. The CDR3 here is CASSPGTGPSYEQYF. CDR3 DNA sequence: TGTGCCAGCTCACCCGGGACAGGGCCCTCCTACGAGCAGTACTTC.

This chain links TRBV10-3 with TRBJ2-5, with D hard to call. Trimming took off 4 bases at V and 2 bases at J, with 8 bases between the two ends. CDR1 is ENHRY, CDR2 SYGVKD, per germline. The CDR3 runs to 13 residues. CDR3 residues: CAISVTVQETQYF. The DNA of the CDR3 is TGTGCCATCAGTGTCACAGTACAAGAGACCCAGTACTTC.

The chain is built from TRBV11-2 and TRBJ2-7; 11 positions agree with TRBD1. Germline loops: CDR1 SGHAT, CDR2 FQNNGV. The CDR3 consists of 15 residues. With 6 bases clipped from V and 5 bases from J, the junction kept 9 bases outside the gene matches. CDR3 residues: CASRSPGQGANEQYF. CDR3 coding DNA: TGTGCCAGCAGGTCCCCCGGACAGGGGGCGAACGAGCAGTACTTC.

The V call is TRBV27, the J call TRBJ2-1; 14 bases map to TRBD2. V lost 8 bases to trimming and J lost 8 bases; unmatched junction nucleotides: 8. Germline assignment: CDR1 MNHEY and CDR2 SMNVEV (reference sequence). CDR3 length: 15 residues. The DNA of the CDR3 is TGTGCCAGCCTTTCGCTGGGACTAGCGGGAGATGAGCAGTTCTTC. Its translation is CASLSLGLAGDEQFF.

The genes are TRBV30 and TRBJ1-4; 9 nucleotides line up with TRBD1. Trimming at V came to 4 bases and at J to 5 bases, leaving 2 bases not matched to a gene. Germline assignment: CDR1 GTSNPN and CDR2 SVGIG (reference sequence). CDR3 size: 13 residues. The CDR3 loop reads CAWKGQGNEKLFF. Here the CDR3 DNA reads TGTGCCTGGAAGGGACAGGGAAATGAAAAACTGTTTTTT.

This chain connects TRBV28 to TRBJ1-5; tentatively, D is TRBD1 (5 bases). This CDR3 comprises 15 residues. Germline CDR1 MDHEN, CDR2 SYDVKM. V was cut by 3 bases and J by 3 bases, with 12 bases left in between. The CDR3 sequence is CASSFLRQTNQPQHF. CDR3 coding DNA: TGTGCCAGCAGTTTCCTACGACAGACCAATCAGCCCCAGCATTTT.

The chain joins TRBV30 to TRBJ1-5; D remains unclear. With 4 bases removed from V and 3 bases from J, the gap between germline ends came to 7 bases. Germline V CDR1 and CDR2: GTSNPN, SVGIG (reference sequence). This CDR3 has 12 residues. Here the CDR3 reads CAWTDYNQPQHF. The DNA for the CDR3 is TGTGCCTGGACAGATTACAATCAGCCCCAGCATTTT.

The chain links TRBV28 to TRBJ1-1; 11 nucleotides line up with TRBD1. This CDR3 contains 15 residues. The germline gives CDR1 MDHEN, CDR2 SYDVKM. Trimming removed 4 bases from V and 8 bases from J; junction bases left unmatched: 9. CDR3 region: CASSSRTGGAAEAFF. Written as DNA, the CDR3 is TGTGCCAGCAGTTCTAGGACAGGGGGCGCCGCAGAAGCTTTCTTT. The complete variable domain, with remaining parts taken from reference TRBV28 and TRBJ1-1, reads DVKVTQSSRYLVKRTGEKVFLECVQDMDHENMFWYRQDPGLGLRLIYFSYDVKMKEKGDIPEGYSVSREKKERFSLILESASTNQTSMYLCASSSRTGGAAEAFFGQGTRLTVV.

V and J are TRBV27 and TRBJ2-7; 10 nucleotides match TRBD1. Germline loops: CDR1 MNHEY, CDR2 SMNVEV (reference sequence). V gave up 7 bases and J gave up 5 bases; unmatched junction bases: 5. The CDR3 spans 13 residues. The CDR3 loop is CASTDRGLHEQYF. The CDR3 DNA is TGTGCCAGCACAGACAGGGGGCTCCACGAGCAGTACTTC.

V is TRBV7-3 and J is TRBJ2-1, with D possibly being TRBD2 (6 bases). V gave up 5 bases and J gave up 4 bases, with 12 bases separating them. Germline-derived CDR1 and CDR2 are SGHTA and FQGTGA. The CDR3 contains 14 residues. Here the CDR3 reads CASSLSGEYNEQFF. The CDR3 DNA sequence: TGTGCCAGCAGCCTTAGCGGAGAGTACAATGAGCAGTTCTTC.

The chain recombines TRBV2 with TRBJ2-2; 7 bases fit TRBD2. Germline V gene sequence: CDR1 SNHLY, CDR2 FYNNEI. This CDR3 is built from 16 residues. Germline trimming cut 1 base from V and 4 bases from J; bases unmatched to any gene: 6. CDR3 sequence reads: CASSEVLSGITGELFF. The CDR3 DNA reads as TGTGCCAGCAGTGAAGTGTTAAGCGGGATCACCGGGGAGCTGTTTTTT.

This clone was seen only once. The rearrangement uses TRBV9 and TRBJ1-2; maybe TRBD1 (6 bases). V lost 3 bases and J lost 4, with 13 bases in between. Looked up from germline, CDR1 is SGDLS and CDR2 is YYNGEE. This CDR3 contains 14 residues. CDR3 in amino acids: CASSAQGQSYGYTF. The CDR3 nucleotides read TGTGCCAGCAGCGCACAGGGACAATCCTATGGCTACACCTTC.

The J gene is TRBJ2-7, the V gene TRBV4-2; 15 bases are a match to TRBD2. CDR3 length: 16 amino acids. Trimming cost V 1 base and J 7 bases; bases outside gene matches: 5. The V gene's germline CDR1 is LGHNA and CDR2 YNFKEQ. CDR3 nucleotides: TGTGCCAGCAGCCAAGCCGCGGGACTAGCGGGAGGAGAGCAGTACTTC. As protein: CASSQAAGLAGGEQYF.

The chain is built from TRBV30 and TRBJ1-1; 7 nucleotides match TRBD1. Trimming cost V 1 base and J 4 bases; bases outside gene matches: 6. The CDR3 runs to 14 residues. Germline V CDR1 and CDR2: GTSNPN, SVGIG (reference sequence). CDR3 DNA: TGTGCCTGGAGTGAGGCAGGGGGGTTCACTGAAGCTTTCTTT. As protein: CAWSEAGGFTEAFF.